One sample yielded the 22 T cell receptor beta chains listed below, sequenced in a study of regulatory T cells in long-lasting Graves disease. Specified time point: newly diagnosed GD, antithyroid drugs for less than 3 months. Scientists built the TCR library using RNA that was extracted from PBMCs. Building of the TCR beta libraries involved iRepertoire HTBI primers and Arm-PCR of CDR3 regions. TCRdb fed the multiplex PCR reads into MiXCR, producing one record per CDR3 protein. The sample has some 500,000 distinct CDR3 sequences; around 16% are singletons. The same data also went into a second study, on T cells in Graves' hyperthyroidism and ophthalmopathy.

This sample comprised peripheral blood mononuclear cells (PBMCs), obtained at new diagnosis, from a patient treated with antithyroid drugs. The receptors were sampled from a woman aged 35-65 years with Graves disease.

This clonotype was observed at least ten times. The chain is built from TRBV2 and TRBJ2-3; D is perhaps TRBD2 (5 bases). The ends were cut back, 10 bases at V and 4 bases at J, with 12 bases in the middle. This CDR3 comprises 12 residues. Germline-derived CDR1 and CDR2 are SNHLY and FYNNEI. The CDR3 sequence is CATRLAPDTQYF. The CDR3 region has the DNA TGTGCCACCCGGCTAGCCCCAGATACGCAGTATTTT.

This clonotype occurred many times. The chain employs TRBV2 and TRBJ1-3, with D uncertain. The CDR3 is 12 residues long. In germline, CDR1 is SNHLY, CDR2 FYNNEI. V lost 8 bases and J 3 bases, leaving 8 bases between the germline ends. The CDR3 region has the DNA TGTGCCAGCGGGGATATTGGAAACACCATATATTTT. It encodes CASGDIGNTIYF.

This clonotype came up a few times. This rearrangement joins TRBV30 to TRBJ2-7, with D tentatively TRBD1 or TRBD2 (5 bases each). V lost 4 bases to trimming and J lost 5 bases, with 18 bases between them. CDR1 GTSNPN and CDR2 SVGIG come from the germline V gene (reference sequence). This CDR3 region has 14 residues. The CDR3 DNA follows: TGTGCCTGGAACCCCCTCCCAGGGACCCACGAGCAGTACTTC. Its translation: CAWNPLPGTHEQYF.

The V and J genes are TRBV5-1 and TRBJ1-5, with a tentative D call TRBD1 (5 bases). Trimming removed 0 bases from V and 8 bases from J, with 12 bases in between. This CDR3 spans 14 amino acids. Germline lookup yields CDR1 SGHRS and CDR2 YFSETQ. The CDR3 DNA reads TGCGCCAGCAGCTTGGTGGGTGGGGGGGAGCCCCAGCATTTT. This gives the protein CASSLVGGGEPQHF.

In its sample, this clonotype was seen many times. The chain is built from TRBV2 and TRBJ2-1, with 9 bases fitting TRBD2. CDR1 SNHLY and CDR2 FYNNEI come from the germline V gene. The V gene end was trimmed by 4 bases and the J gene end by 7 bases; junction bases not matched to a gene: 5. This CDR3 is 14 amino acids long. CDR3 DNA: TGTGCCAGCAGTGCAAGCGGGGGGCTGAATGAGCAGTTCTTC. Protein sequence: CASSASGGLNEQFF.

This clonotype has ten or more counts. The chain uses TRBV2 and TRBJ2-1; D might be TRBD1 or TRBD2, each matching 6 bases. The germline CDR1 and CDR2 sequences are SNHLY and FYNNEI. The germline V and J ends were trimmed by 4 bases and 8 bases, with 24 bases remaining between them. The CDR3 is made up of 17 amino acids. DNA for the CDR3: TGTGCCAGCAGTGGACCGGGGGCCGTCCTCCCAATCGATGAGCAGTTCTTC. The encoded protein is CASSGPGAVLPIDEQFF.

The CDR3 nucleotides are TGTGCCAGCAGCACGGGACAGGGGGCTGTAGCTTTCTTT. Its protein is CASSTGQGAVAFF. The chain is built from TRBV5-8 and TRBJ1-1, with TRBD1 matching 12 bases. The germline V gene encodes CDR1 SGHTS and CDR2 YDEGEE. The CDR3 is 13 residues long. The V gene end was trimmed by 4 bases and the J gene end by 10 bases; junction bases not matched to a gene: 5.

This clonotype was observed at least ten times. The chain has TRBV7-6 and TRBJ1-1; D unresolved. Germline lookup yields CDR1 SGHVS and CDR2 FNYEAQ. The V end was cut by 5 bases, the J end by 3 bases, with 13 bases between. The CDR3 length is 14 residues. CDR3 amino acids: CASSLSFRDTEAFF. For the CDR3, the DNA is TGTGCCAGCAGCCTCTCCTTTCGAGACACTGAAGCTTTCTTT.

There are a few counts of this clonotype. One end of the junction does not line up with germline, which may come from a read error. The CDR3 sequence is CASSRSQDSIF. CDR3 sequence (DNA): TGTGCCAGCAGCCGTTCTCAAGACAGCATCTTT. The chain combines TRBV11-2 with TRBJ1-1; D is perhaps TRBD1 (5 bases). Germline lookup yields CDR1 SGHAT and CDR2 FQNNGV. The CDR3 has 11 amino acids.

This clonotype has more than one count but fewer than ten. The chain has TRBV6-1 and TRBJ1-6; 9 bases align to TRBD1. Per the germline V gene, CDR1 is MNHNS and CDR2 is SASEGT. Unmatched junction bases numbered 4, after V lost 6 bases and J lost 7 bases. The CDR3 sequence is 14 residues long. The CDR3 sequence is CASSGDRENSPLHF. Here the CDR3 DNA reads TGTGCCAGCAGCGGGGACAGGGAAAATTCACCCCTCCACTTT.

In its sample, this clonotype was seen many times. The chain has TRBV7-9 and TRBJ2-1; the D is unclear. Germline CDR1 SEHNR, CDR2 FQNEAQ (reference sequence). Deletions cut 3 bases from V and 2 bases from J, with 8 bases between. The CDR3 covers 14 residues. The DNA of the CDR3 is TGTGCCAGCAGCTTGAGCGCCACCTACAATGAGCAGTTCTTC. Protein product: CASSLSATYNEQFF.

V is TRBV2 and J is TRBJ1-3, with a possible D match to TRBD1 (5 bases). The germline V gene encodes CDR1 SNHLY and CDR2 FYNNEI. The CDR3 spans 15 residues. The V end lost 5 bases, the J end lost 0 bases, and 11 bases lay between the germline ends. This chain's CDR3 is CASSRQLSSGNTIYF. Written as DNA, the CDR3 is TGTGCCAGCAGTAGACAGTTATCCTCTGGAAACACCATATATTTT.

At least ten counts were recorded for this clonotype. The CDR3 is CASSERGLRGYTF. In DNA, the CDR3 is TGTGCCAGCAGCGAGAGGGGGCTGAGGGGCTACACCTTC. The rearrangement links TRBV5-4 to TRBJ1-2; 7 bases are shared with TRBD1. Germline trimming cut 4 bases from V and 8 bases from J; bases unmatched to any gene: 8. CDR1 and CDR2 from the germline V gene are SGHNT and YYREEE (reference sequence). The CDR3 covers 13 residues.

J is TRBJ2-1 and V is TRBV4-1, with D perhaps matching TRBD2 (6 bases). CDR1 and CDR2 from the germline V gene are MGHRA and YSYEKL. Trimming stripped 5 bases from V and 7 bases from J, with 12 bases between. The CDR3 consists of 13 residues. For the CDR3, the DNA is TGCGCCAGCAGCAAACTGGAGGGAAATGAGCAGTTCTTC. Translating gives CASSKLEGNEQFF.

This clonotype was seen repeatedly, ten times or more. The chain employs TRBV5-5 and TRBJ2-5; 7 nucleotides agree with TRBD1. Germline V gives CDR1 SGHKS, CDR2 YYEKEE (reference sequence). V shed 4 bases and J 2 bases; nucleotides not matched to a gene: 5. The CDR3 consists of 14 residues. As DNA, the CDR3 is TGTGCCAGCAGCAGCCCACAGGGGCAAGAGACCCAGTACTTC. Translated: CASSSPQGQETQYF. Combining the CDR3 with reference TRBV5-5 and TRBJ2-5 gives the whole variable domain DAGVTQSPTHLIKTRGQQVTLRCSPISGHKSVSWYQQVLGQGPQFIFQYYEKEERGRGNFPDRFSARQFPNYSSELNVNALLLGDSALYLCASSSPQGQETQYFGPGTRLLVL.

This clonotype came up many times. The chain joins TRBV11-3 to TRBJ2-1; D gene uncertain. This CDR3 is 15 amino acids long. The germline V gene has CDR1 SGHNT and CDR2 YENEEA. The ends were cut back, 4 bases at V and 0 bases at J, with 10 bases in the middle. CDR3 sequence: CASSSPFGSYNEQFF. CDR3 nucleotides: TGTGCCAGCAGCTCGCCTTTCGGCTCCTACAATGAGCAGTTCTTC.

This clonotype was seen ten or more times. This chain joins TRBV12-3 or TRBV12-4 and TRBJ2-5; 7 bases match TRBD1. The trim removed 3 bases at V and 1 base at J, leaving 14 bases unmatched. The CDR3 consists of 18 residues. The CDR3 reads CASSFSPGSSGGQETQYF. As DNA, the CDR3 is TGTGCCAGCAGTTTTTCCCCCGGCTCTTCAGGGGGCCAAGAGACCCAGTACTTC.

This clonotype came up a few times. The V call is TRBV12-3 or TRBV12-4, the J call TRBJ2-7; the D is unclear. The CDR3 has 14 amino acids. V dropped 5 bases and J dropped 5 bases, with 16 bases sitting between them. DNA of the CDR3: TGTGCCAGCAGTCCCGGGCAATTTGGCCACGAGCAGTACTTC. Protein sequence: CASSPGQFGHEQYF.

The chain couples TRBV15 to TRBJ1-1, with 10 bases fitting TRBD1. CDR3 length equals 16 residues. After removal of 5 bases from V and 0 bases from J, the junction contained 6 bases not matched to a gene. Germline assignment: CDR1 LNHNV and CDR2 YYDKDF (reference sequence). CDR3 sequence reads: CATSGGGQGLNTEAFF. The CDR3 DNA reads TGTGCCACCAGCGGAGGGGGACAGGGGCTGAACACTGAAGCTTTCTTT.

This clonotype was counted ten times or more. The chain couples TRBV7-6 to TRBJ2-7; no clear D. The CDR3 sequence is 12 residues long. With 6 bases removed from V and 0 bases from J, the gap between germline ends came to 6 bases. Germline V gene lookup returns CDR1 SGHVS and CDR2 FNYEAQ. The CDR3 is CASSPNSYEQYF. The CDR3 DNA is TGTGCCAGCAGTCCCAACTCCTACGAGCAGTACTTC.

Note on this clonotype: The likely explanation is a read error, given a far larger clone one base away. V and J are TRBV7-9 and TRBJ1-5; D remains unclear. The germline V gene has CDR1 SEHNR and CDR2 FQNEAQ (reference sequence). CDR3 length: 13 amino acids. CDR3 sequence (DNA): TGTGCCATCAGCTTAGTAGGAAATCAGCCCCAGCATTTT. Translating it yields CAISLVGNQPQHF.

This clonotype was detected ten times or more. V usage is TRBV6-5 and J usage is TRBJ1-1; D is uncertain. Germline CDR1 reads MNHEY; CDR2 reads SVGAGI. V was clipped by 2 bases and J by 10 bases, with 20 bases between them. The CDR3 is 15 residues long. The CDR3 nucleotides are TGTGCCAGCAGTTACCTGGCTTTCGGAGTGGATCGAGCTTTCTTT. It yields the protein CASSYLAFGVDRAFF.